A single T cell receptor (beta chain) is shown here with its context. What it binds is not known. The data originate from a study of identical twins. Study-wide points: Twins shared beta out-of-frame sequences in excess, but this excess was weaker.

Trimming pared 7 bases from V and 0 bases from J, leaving 13 bases between. The CDR3 totals 15 residues. The germline gives CDR1 SQVTM, CDR2 ANQGSEA. cDNA carried unique molecular identifiers, and a universal primer site was added by template switching. Each CDR3 protein is one row after TCRdb ran MiXCR on the 5' RACE reads. The repertoire holds some 900,000 distinct CDR3 sequences, with roughly an eighth as singletons. This sample was also put to use in a study of yellow fever vaccine responses in identical twins.

Specimen: PBMCs. This chain uses TRBV29-1 with TRBJ2-6; D not certain. This receptor was identified in a woman aged 18 to 35 in good health. In DNA, the CDR3 is TGCAGCGCTTCTTGGGTGAGCTCTGGGGCCAACGTCCTGACTTTC. It translates to CSASWVSSGANVLTF.